This T cell receptor (beta chain) was profiled in a study of vaccination and CD4 T cells after COVID-19. Notes on the study in general: The median SARS-CoV-2-reactive clonotype number increased from about 20 to 38, without statistical significance. Spike mono-reactive clones accounted for 304 of the 307 vaccine-specific clones found in convalescent patients. Sampling was limited to relatively few convalescent patients, with no early post-infection timepoints studied.

This CDR3 comprises 17 residues. The germline V gene encodes CDR1 SGHTA and CDR2 FQGNSA. V shed 0 bases and J shed 5 bases, with 17 bases lying between them. Researchers used the Oncomine TCR Beta short-read assay to sequence DNA from cultured CD4+ T cells. TCRdb ran MiXCR on the PCR reads and lists one entry per CDR3 protein. Among 7,500 to 8,500 distinct CDR3 sequences listed, under 75% were seen once. This clonotype was counted once. Its antigen is as yet unknown. Treatment defined: approximately 11-day PBMC culture with coronavirus spike peptide pools or control peptides (ViraFEST assay). Half the medium was exchanged for fresh IL-2 medium on days 3 and 7.

This receptor was identified in a human donor with COVID-19. The chain carries TRBV7-2 and TRBJ2-1, with a possible D match to TRBD1 (5 bases). Sequencing used cultured CD4+ T cells from blood, obtained after SARS-CoV-2 vaccination. CDR3: CASSLAATGRNNNEQFF. The CDR3 DNA follows: TGTGCCAGCAGCTTAGCGGCCACAGGCCGAAACAACAATGAGCAGTTCTTC.